This TCR beta chain was sequenced for a study of CD8 T cells in ankylosing spondylitis. Study outcomes and limitations: Characteristic of ankylosing spondylitis blood, it appeared, was a TCR beta motif comprising eight highly homologous variants. Before this, some motif variants had been reported in reactive arthritis synovial fluid and blood. Significant enrichment of disease-linked clones was reported in matched ankylosing spondylitis synovial fluid.

Points on this clonotype: Its target is not known.

Quantitative 5'-RACE with molecular barcodes produced the TCR beta libraries. In TCRdb, the 5' RACE reads were re-called with MiXCR into one record per CDR3 protein. Here the sample spans approximately 300,000 distinct CDR3 sequences, under 25% being singletons. Germline assignment: CDR1 SEHNR and CDR2 FQNEAQ (reference sequence). V gave up 5 bases and J gave up 5 bases; unmatched junction bases: 9. The CDR3 has 16 residues. Material for sequencing was blood, either unsorted or a sorted T cell fraction (not recorded which). This TCR derives from a female donor with ankylosing spondylitis or in good health (not recorded which). The chain employs TRBV7-9 and TRBJ2-2; 9 bases align to TRBD2. The CDR3 sequence is CASSTRAGGRTGELFF. The DNA for the CDR3 is TGTGCCAGCAGCACCCGAGCGGGAGGAAGGACCGGGGAGCTGTTTTTT. Variable domain in full (rest from reference TRBV7-9 and TRBJ2-2): DTGVSQNPRHKITKRGQNVTFRCDPISEHNRLYWYRQTLGQGPEFLTYFQNEAQLEKSRLLSDRFSAERPKGSFSTLEIQRTEQGDSAMYLCASSTRAGGRTGELFFGEGSRLTVL.